The 18 T cell receptor beta chains listed next were all sequenced from one sample in a study of blood T cell repertoires in COVID-19 (TCRdb year 2020). Libraries were prepared through the immunoSEQ multiplex PCR assay. Drawn from immuneACCESS, this table holds only the in-frame rearrangements with V and J called that TCRdb kept. Clones are partly lost; checked studies trace under half to an unresolved V gene and leave the rest unexplained. Present in this sample are about 240,000 clones, more than 75% of which were seen just once. 8% to 10% of the sample is taken by the ten largest. The sample comprised peripheral blood. The receptors shown here come from an elderly woman with COVID-19, enrolled during active disease.

This chain joins TRBV7-9 and TRBJ1-1, with D maybe TRBD1 (6 bases). Germline CDR1 and CDR2: SEHNR and FQNEAQ (reference sequence). The CDR3 runs 13 residues. V lost 2 bases and J lost 11, with 15 bases in between. In DNA, the CDR3 is TGTGCCAGCAGCTTATGGACAGCGGACGAGGCTTTCTTT. Its protein is CASSLWTADEAFF. The full variable domain, with the rest looked up from reference TRBV7-9 and TRBJ1-1, is DTGVSQNPRHKITKRGQNVTFRCDPISEHNRLYWYRQTLGQGPEFLTYFQNEAQLEKSRLLSDRFSAERPKGSFSTLEIQRTEQGDSAMYLCASSLWTADEAFFGQGTRLTVV.

This chain connects TRBV18 to TRBJ1-1, with TRBD1 as a possible D gene (5 bases). Germline V gene sequence: CDR1 KGHSH, CDR2 LQKENI. This CDR3 region has 16 residues. V was shortened by 2 bases and J by 3 bases, with 16 bases between the two germline ends. The CDR3 sequence: CASSPGRVDVYTEAFF. The CDR3 coding sequence is TGTGCCAGCTCACCAGGCAGGGTTGATGTTTACACTGAAGCTTTCTTT.

The rearrangement joins TRBV27 to TRBJ1-1, with 12 bases lining up with TRBD1. V lost 6 bases and J lost 2; bases outside the gene matches: 13. From germline, CDR1 is MNHEY and CDR2 SMNVEV (reference sequence). This CDR3 spans 18 amino acids. This chain's CDR3 is CASSSGTGGFRINTEAFF. Written as DNA, the CDR3 is TGTGCCAGCAGCTCCGGGACAGGGGGCTTCCGTATTAACACTGAAGCTTTCTTT.

The chain joins TRBV4-2 to TRBJ2-2; unclear D gene. The CDR3 sequence is 16 residues long. CDR1 and CDR2 from the germline V gene are LGHNA and YNFKEQ. V was cut by 2 bases and J by 0 bases, with 10 bases left in between. Here the CDR3 reads CASSQTTLSNTGELFF. The CDR3 region has the DNA TGTGCCAGCAGCCAAACTACCCTATCGAACACCGGGGAGCTGTTTTTT.

The gene calls are TRBV15 and TRBJ1-1; TRBD1 matches at 7 bases. Germline V gene data show CDR1 as LNHNV and CDR2 as YYDKDF (reference sequence). V gave up 6 bases and J gave up 0 bases; unmatched junction bases: 10. The CDR3 is made up of 16 amino acids. CDR3 nucleotide sequence: TGTGCCACCAGGGCTGGGGGACAGTCTATGAACACTGAAGCTTTCTTT. Protein product: CATRAGGQSMNTEAFF.

This chain's CDR3 is CAISEIQGNGYTF. In nucleotides, the CDR3 is TGTGCCATCAGTGAAATACAGGGGAATGGCTACACCTTC. The V call is TRBV10-3, the J call TRBJ1-2; TRBD1 matches at 7 bases. Germline V CDR1 and CDR2: ENHRY, SYGVKD. The ends lost 3 bases at V and 6 bases at J; junction bases unmatched: 4. The CDR3 loop spans 13 amino acids.

The chain recombines TRBV7-9 with TRBJ2-7; 8 bases line up with TRBD1. Germline CDR1 and CDR2: SEHNR and FQNEAQ (reference sequence). The CDR3 has 12 amino acids. V shed 4 bases and J 10 bases; nucleotides not matched to a gene: 6. The CDR3 region has the DNA TGTGCCAGCAGCTACGGGACAGGAGCACAGTACTTC. As protein: CASSYGTGAQYF.

This clone was counted between two and nine times. This chain joins TRBV3-1 (or the pseudogene TRBV3-2) and TRBJ1-6; D is perhaps TRBD1 (5 bases). V was pared by 1 base and J by 7 bases, with 11 bases between. The CDR3 totals 15 residues. CDR1 and CDR2 from the germline V gene are LGHDT and YNNKEL (reference sequence). The CDR3: CASSQGDSWNSPLHF. The DNA for the CDR3 is TGTGCCAGCAGCCAAGGTGACAGTTGGAATTCACCCCTCCACTTT.

The sample holds a few counts of this clone. The chain has TRBV30 and TRBJ1-2, with a weak D call TRBD1 (5 bases). The CDR3 totals 15 residues. CDR1 GTSNPN and CDR2 SVGIG come from the germline V gene (reference sequence). V was cut by 4 bases and J by 3 bases, with 18 bases left in between. The CDR3 protein is CAWTRPPTAYYGYTF. In DNA form, the CDR3 reads TGTGCCTGGACCCGACCCCCGACAGCTTACTATGGCTACACCTTC. The whole variable domain, remainder taken from reference TRBV30 and TRBJ1-2, is SQTIHQWPATLVQPVGSPLSLECTVEGTSNPNLYWYRQAAGRGLQLLFYSVGIGQISSEVPQNLSASRPQDRQFILSSKKLLLSDSGFYLCAWTRPPTAYYGYTFGSGTRLTVV.

The rearrangement uses TRBV3-1 (or the pseudogene TRBV3-2) and TRBJ2-1, with 10 positions matching TRBD2. CDR1 is LGHDT and CDR2 is YNNKEL in the germline V gene (reference sequence). V lost 4 bases to trimming and J lost 10 bases; unmatched junction nucleotides: 10. The CDR3 length is 15 residues. CDR3: CASSPLGLAVGEQFF. The CDR3 DNA sequence: TGTGCCAGCAGCCCCCTCGGACTAGCGGTGGGGGAGCAGTTCTTC.

The V gene is TRBV5-6, the J gene TRBJ1-2, with D perhaps TRBD1 (6 bases). The germline CDR1 and CDR2 sequences are SGHDT and YYEEEE. The CDR3 sequence is 16 residues long. V was pared by 4 bases and J by 5 bases, with 21 bases between. The CDR3 DNA reads as TGTGCCAGCAGCCGGACCGGGCCTCTAGGGGGTTATGGCTACACCTTC. This sequence encodes CASSRTGPLGGYGYTF.

Here the CDR3 DNA reads TGTGCCAGCTCACCTTTTTTAGGAGATAACACTGAAGCTTTCTTT. It translates to CASSPFLGDNTEAFF. The chain is built from TRBV18 and TRBJ1-1; D remains ambiguous. Germline values: CDR1 KGHSH, CDR2 LQKENI. The CDR3 spans 15 residues. Deletions cut 3 bases from V and 2 bases from J, with 13 bases between.

V is TRBV12-3 or TRBV12-4 and J is TRBJ1-1; no firm D call. The CDR3 is 12 amino acids. The V gene lost 3 bases and the J gene lost 4 bases, with 6 bases spanning the gap. Here the CDR3 DNA reads TGTGCCAGCAGTTTGGAGATCACTGAAGCTTTCTTT. It codes for CASSLEITEAFF.

This chain joins TRBV25-1 and TRBJ1-5; 8 bases are shared with TRBD1. CDR1 and CDR2 (germline): MGHDK, SYGVNS. V lost 6 bases and J lost 7; bases outside the gene matches: 5. There are 13 residues in the CDR3. This CDR3 reads CASRGQGGQPQHF. The DNA for the CDR3 is TGTGCCAGCAGAGGACAGGGAGGACAGCCCCAGCATTTT.

The genes are TRBV19 and TRBJ2-3; perhaps TRBD1 as D (5 bases). The germline V gene has CDR1 LNHDA and CDR2 SQIVND (reference sequence). CDR3 length: 16 amino acids. V dropped 5 bases and J dropped 1 base, with 16 bases sitting between them. The CDR3 spells CASSAPREGGTDTQYF. CDR3 nucleotide sequence: TGTGCCAGTAGTGCCCCGCGCGAAGGGGGCACAGATACGCAGTATTTT.

The V gene is TRBV7-3, the J gene TRBJ2-7; 7 bases are a match to TRBD1. This CDR3 contains 15 residues. V lost 5 bases to trimming and J lost 3 bases; unmatched junction nucleotides: 10. Germline values: CDR1 SGHTA, CDR2 FQGTGA. This CDR3 is CASSLTGALDYEQYF. CDR3 coding DNA: TGTGCCAGCAGCCTTACAGGGGCCCTGGACTACGAGCAGTACTTC.

The chain recombines TRBV5-1 with TRBJ1-5, with unresolved D. Trimming removed 0 bases at V and 4 bases at J, with 23 bases between. The CDR3 covers 19 residues. Germline CDR1 SGHRS, CDR2 YFSETQ. CDR3 sequence: CASSLARAEPTRENQPQHF. As DNA, the CDR3 is TGCGCCAGCAGCTTGGCGCGGGCCGAGCCTACCCGGGAGAATCAGCCCCAGCATTTT.

This clone showed up many times. V gene TRBV7-9 combines with J gene TRBJ1-2, with 10 bases that match TRBD1. The trim removed 6 bases at V and 3 bases at J, leaving 7 bases unmatched. The CDR3 runs 15 residues. Germline V gene sequence: CDR1 SEHNR, CDR2 FQNEAQ (reference sequence). This CDR3 is CASRRQGAVDYGYTF. DNA of the CDR3: TGTGCCAGCAGAAGACAGGGGGCGGTCGACTATGGCTACACCTTC.